The next 28 T cell receptor beta chains were all read from a single sample in a study of chemoradiotherapy in HPV16-positive cancers. Here immunoSEQ multiplex PCR was the method, and the copy in TCRdb shows in-frame clones only, minus some. In the table there are 9,500 to 15,000 clones, around four fifths of which are singletons. This sample was taken from a patient who underwent chemoradiotherapy. The origin of the receptors is a human donor with HPV-associated anogenital cancer.

The J gene is TRBJ2-2, the V gene TRBV11-3, with a tentative D call TRBD2 (6 bases). With 5 bases removed from V and 1 base from J, the gap between germline ends came to 11 bases. This CDR3 has 15 residues. Germline CDR1 is SGHNT and CDR2 is YENEEA. CDR3 amino acids: CASSPGTENTGELFF. CDR3 coding DNA: TGTGCCAGCAGCCCGGGGACTGAGAACACCGGGGAGCTGTTTTTT.

The chain uses TRBV5-5 and TRBJ1-1; D ambiguous. Germline V gene sequence: CDR1 SGHKS, CDR2 YYEKEE (reference sequence). The CDR3 extends over 15 amino acids. Trimming cost V 0 bases and J 0 bases, with 9 bases left between them. CDR3 sequence: CASSLVTGMNTEAFF. CDR3 DNA sequence: TGTGCCAGCAGCTTGGTTACGGGAATGAACACTGAAGCTTTCTTT.

V and J are TRBV6-5 and TRBJ2-2; D gene uncertain. Germline CDR1 and CDR2: MNHEY and SVGAGI. This CDR3 has 16 amino acids. With 4 bases removed from V and 0 bases from J, the gap between germline ends came to 12 bases. CDR3 sequence reads: CASSSYSTANTGELFF. CDR3 nucleotides: TGTGCCAGCAGTTCCTACTCAACAGCGAACACCGGGGAGCTGTTTTTT.

The V call is TRBV18, the J call TRBJ2-1, with D unresolved. This CDR3 has 12 amino acids. Germline loops: CDR1 KGHSH, CDR2 LQKENI. V lost 8 bases and J lost 3, with 8 bases in between. The CDR3 coding sequence is TGTGCCAGCGCAGGTGTCTACAATGAGCAGTTCTTC. It codes for CASAGVYNEQFF.

The sample holds a few counts of this clone. This chain connects TRBV6-4 to TRBJ2-1; a weak D match, TRBD2 (5 bases). Trimming removed 2 bases at V and 3 bases at J, with 11 bases between. The length of the CDR3 is 15 residues. CDR1 and CDR2 (germline): MRHNA, SNTAGT. Here the CDR3 reads CASSDEAAGYNEQFF. Here the CDR3 DNA reads TGTGCCAGCAGTGACGAAGCGGCCGGCTACAATGAGCAGTTCTTC.

V usage is TRBV7-9 and J usage is TRBJ1-1; TRBD1 matches at 9 bases. This CDR3 region has 17 residues. Germline lookup yields CDR1 SEHNR and CDR2 FQNEAQ (reference sequence). V lost 3 bases and J lost 3; bases outside the gene matches: 11. In DNA, the CDR3 is TGTGCCAGCAGCTTCTGGACGGGACAGGGAAGGTACACTGAAGCTTTCTTT. Its protein product is CASSFWTGQGRYTEAFF.

The chain is built from TRBV19 and TRBJ2-7; tentatively, D is TRBD1 (7 bases). The CDR3 spans 15 residues. The ends were cut back, 0 bases at V and 6 bases at J, with 15 bases in the middle. Germline values: CDR1 LNHDA, CDR2 SQIVND (reference sequence). The chain's CDR3 is CASSIDSRGASEQYF. DNA for the CDR3: TGTGCCAGTAGTATAGATTCCAGGGGGGCCTCCGAGCAGTACTTC. Filled out from reference TRBV19 and TRBJ2-7, the complete variable domain reads DGGITQSPKYLFRKEGQNVTLSCEQNLNHDAMYWYRQDPGQGLRLIYYSQIVNDFQKGDIAEGYSVSREKKESFPLTVTSAQKNPTAFYLCASSIDSRGASEQYFGPGTRLTVT.

V gene TRBV7-2 combines with J gene TRBJ2-1; 16 bases are shared with TRBD2. Per germline, CDR1 SGHTA and CDR2 FQGNSA. The V gene end was trimmed by 5 bases and the J gene end by 4 bases; junction bases not matched to a gene: 5. CDR3 length equals 17 residues. For the CDR3, the DNA is TGTGCCAGCAGCACGGGACTAGCGGGGGGGCCATACAATGAGCAGTTCTTC. Amino acids: CASSTGLAGGPYNEQFF.

This clone has just a few counts. V gene TRBV14 combines with J gene TRBJ1-1; D uncertain. V dropped 5 bases and J dropped 3 bases, with 4 bases sitting between them. Per germline, CDR1 SGHDN and CDR2 FVKESK. The CDR3 is 11 residues long. CDR3 protein: CASSRYTEAFF. CDR3 coding DNA: TGTGCCAGCAGCAGATACACTGAAGCTTTCTTT. The whole variable domain, filled in from reference TRBV14 and TRBJ1-1, reads EAGVTQFPSHSVIEKGQTVTLRCDPISGHDNLYWYRRVMGKEIKFLLHFVKESKQDESGMPNNRFLAERTGGTYSTLKVQPAELEDSGVYFCASSRYTEAFFGQGTRLTVV.

The chain uses TRBV20-1 and TRBJ2-7; D is perhaps TRBD1 or TRBD2 (5 bases each). CDR1 is DFQATT, CDR2 SNEGSKA, per germline (reference sequence). V lost 4 bases and J lost 6, with 10 bases in between. The CDR3 extends over 11 amino acids. DNA of the CDR3: TGCAGTGCTAAGAGGGGAACCGAGCAGTACTTC. This codes for CSAKRGTEQYF.

The chain is built from TRBV7-3 and TRBJ1-1; TRBD1 matches at 8 bases. V shed 2 bases, J shed 8 bases, and the junction held 10 bases outside the gene matches. Germline V gene lookup returns CDR1 SGHTA and CDR2 FQGTGA. The CDR3 consists of 15 residues. CDR3 nucleotide sequence: TGTGCCAGCAGCTTAGGGCCCCAGGGGGCTAGCGAAGCTTTCTTT. Translated, it gives CASSLGPQGASEAFF. The full variable domain, with the rest looked up from reference TRBV7-3 and TRBJ1-1, is GAGVSQTPSNKVTEKGKYVELRCDPISGHTALYWYRQSLGQGPEFLIYFQGTGAADDSGLPNDRFFAVRPEGSVSTLKIQRTERGDSAVYLCASSLGPQGASEAFFGQGTRLTVV.

The J gene is TRBJ2-2, the V gene TRBV19; D is ambiguous. The CDR3 sequence is 12 residues long. Germline V CDR1 and CDR2: LNHDA, SQIVND (reference sequence). Trimming shortened V by 7 bases and J by 4 bases, and 7 bases separated the two germline ends. CDR3 residues: CASTQTTGELFF. In DNA, the CDR3 is TGTGCCAGTACGCAGACCACCGGGGAGCTGTTTTTT.

The chain uses TRBV20-1 and TRBJ1-1; D remains ambiguous. CDR1 DFQATT and CDR2 SNEGSKA come from the germline V gene (reference sequence). The CDR3 has 11 amino acids. V lost 5 bases, J lost 11 bases, and 15 bases lay in between. The CDR3 DNA sequence: TGCAGTGCTCACGACAAAAGTGCCGCTTTCTTT. This codes for CSAHDKSAAFF.

The chain is built from TRBV6-6 and TRBJ2-5; D is uncertain. This CDR3 contains 13 residues. CDR1 is MNHNY and CDR2 is SVGAGI in the germline V gene (reference sequence). V was shortened by 6 bases and J by 4 bases, with 12 bases between the two germline ends. In DNA form, the CDR3 reads TGTGCCAGCAGGCCGGACCTTTCAGAGACCCAGTACTTC. This encodes CASRPDLSETQYF.

CDR3 sequence: CASSPTGGSNQPQHF. As DNA, the CDR3 is TGTGCCAGCTCACCTACAGGGGGAAGCAATCAGCCCCAGCATTTT. The genes are TRBV18 and TRBJ1-5, with TRBD1 matching over 8 bases. Germline CDR1 and CDR2: KGHSH and LQKENI. The V gene end was trimmed by 3 bases and the J gene end by 1 base; junction bases not matched to a gene: 2. The CDR3 covers 15 residues.

V gene TRBV7-9 combines with J gene TRBJ2-7; D is perhaps TRBD2 (7 bases). V shed 4 bases and J shed 0 bases, with 16 bases lying between them. Germline V lookup: CDR1 SEHNR, CDR2 FQNEAQ (reference sequence). This CDR3 region has 16 residues. CDR3 amino acids: CASSYPAGGRSYEQYF. CDR3 DNA sequence: TGTGCCAGCAGCTACCCAGCCGGGGGGCGCTCCTACGAGCAGTACTTC.

The CDR3 bases are TGCGCCAGCAGCTTGGGGGGGTCGAGAACTGAAGCTTTCTTT. As protein: CASSLGGSRTEAFF. The chain carries TRBV5-1 and TRBJ1-1; perhaps TRBD1 as D (5 bases). Germline assignment: CDR1 SGHRS and CDR2 YFSETQ. This CDR3 is 14 amino acids long. Trimming shortened V by 0 bases and J by 5 bases, and 11 bases separated the two germline ends.

This rearrangement joins TRBV10-3 to TRBJ2-3; no firm D call. CDR3 length: 15 residues. The germline CDR1 and CDR2 sequences are ENHRY and SYGVKD. Trimming left V 4 bases short and J 0 bases short, with 11 bases between. CDR3 sequence: CAISGDKTSTDTQYF. Written as DNA, the CDR3 is TGTGCCATCAGTGGGGATAAAACTAGCACAGATACGCAGTATTTT.

The J gene is TRBJ1-2, the V gene TRBV7-2; the D gene is possibly TRBD1 (6 bases). Looked up from germline, CDR1 is SGHTA and CDR2 is FQGNSA. Trimming removed 5 bases from V and 7 bases from J, with 26 bases in between. This CDR3 has 17 residues. The CDR3 here is CASSPLGPGQLSFGYTF. The DNA of the CDR3 is TGTGCCAGCAGCCCACTCGGACCGGGACAATTGAGCTTTGGCTACACCTTC.

This clone has only one observation. The chain couples TRBV7-9 to TRBJ1-1; the match to TRBD1 covers 7 bases. The CDR3 runs 14 residues. V gave up 1 base and J gave up 10 bases; unmatched junction bases: 9. Germline assignment: CDR1 SEHNR and CDR2 FQNEAQ (reference sequence). DNA of the CDR3: TGTGCCAGCAGCTTAGGCGACAGGGAGGCTACAGCTTTCTTT. This translates into CASSLGDREATAFF.

This sequence joins TRBV9 and TRBJ1-1; the D is unclear. Trimming cost V 2 bases and J 0 bases, with 14 bases left between them. The CDR3 runs 16 residues. Germline-derived CDR1 and CDR2 are SGDLS and YYNGEE. In nucleotides, the CDR3 is TGTGCCAGCAGCGTTGGCAGGTACGCCTTGAACACTGAAGCTTTCTTT. Translation gives CASSVGRYALNTEAFF.

The V gene is TRBV5-1, the J gene TRBJ2-7; D might be TRBD2 (5 bases). Trimming pared 0 bases from V and 4 bases from J, leaving 14 bases between. The CDR3 has 15 amino acids. Germline CDR1 SGHRS, CDR2 YFSETQ. In DNA form, the CDR3 reads TGCGCCAGCAGCTTGGTAACTAGGCCTCTATACGAGCAGTACTTC. Protein product: CASSLVTRPLYEQYF.

This clone was seen a few times. This chain joins TRBV6-5 and TRBJ2-3; D gene uncertain. The CDR3 has 14 amino acids. CDR1 and CDR2 from the germline V gene are MNHEY and SVGAGI. V lost 6 bases to trimming and J lost 2 bases, with 12 bases between them. Here the CDR3 reads CASSLWRNTDTQYF. For the CDR3, the DNA is TGTGCCAGCAGCCTGTGGAGAAACACAGATACGCAGTATTTT.

This sequence joins TRBV5-1 and TRBJ2-2; D not resolved. The CDR3 is 14 amino acids. Germline values: CDR1 SGHRS, CDR2 YFSETQ. The V end lost 0 bases, the J end lost 1 base, and 4 bases lay between the germline ends. This CDR3 reads CASSLEGNTGELFF. The CDR3 nucleotides are TGCGCCAGCAGCTTGGAGGGGAACACCGGGGAGCTGTTTTTT.

The chain combines TRBV2 with TRBJ1-5; no definite D call. Germline lookup yields CDR1 SNHLY and CDR2 FYNNEI. This CDR3 is 9 amino acids long. The V end lost 8 bases, the J end lost 6 bases, and 2 bases lay between the germline ends. CDR3 nucleotides: TGTGCCAGCGGTCAGCCCCAGCATTTT. It is translated as CASGQPQHF.

This chain connects TRBV15 to TRBJ1-1; TRBD1 might be the D (5 bases). The CDR3 has 14 amino acids. Germline V gives CDR1 LNHNV, CDR2 YYDKDF (reference sequence). The ends were cut back, 8 bases at V and 9 bases at J, with 22 bases in the middle. The CDR3 protein is CATLRSRTDTKAFF. The DNA of the CDR3 is TGTGCCACCCTTCGTTCTAGGACGGACACAAAAGCTTTCTTT.

In its sample, this clone was seen a few times. CDR3 sequence reads: CASSLGGTNYGYTF. The CDR3 DNA follows: TGCGCCAGCAGCTTGGGCGGGACTAACTATGGCTACACCTTC. V usage is TRBV5-1 and J usage is TRBJ1-2, with no clear D. The CDR3 contains 14 residues. Trimming took 0 bases from V and 0 from J, leaving 6 bases between them. Germline lookup yields CDR1 SGHRS and CDR2 YFSETQ.

The rearrangement links TRBV14 to TRBJ1-3; TRBD1 matches 8 bases. Germline V lookup: CDR1 SGHDN, CDR2 FVKESK. V shed 0 bases and J 5 bases; nucleotides not matched to a gene: 9. The CDR3 sequence is 17 residues long. CDR3 loop: CASSQDIAGGRRNTIYF. The CDR3 coding sequence is TGTGCCAGCAGCCAAGATATAGCAGGGGGCAGAAGAAACACCATATATTTT.